What follows describes a single TCR beta chain. The antigen is undetermined. A junction end diverges from the germline sequence, so it may reflect a read error. The data derive from a study of T cell responses to AZD1222 COVID-19 vaccine. The protocol was immunoSEQ multiplex PCR, while the TCRdb copy is restricted to in-frame clones and leaves out a portion. The table has roughly 100,000 clones, almost 90% seen once. The study, taken as a whole, reports: White British ancestry dominated among donors, who included more females, and clonal diversity was possibly underestimated.

The germline gives CDR1 SGHDT, CDR2 YYEEEE. CDR3 size: 13 residues. The clonotype comes from an adult who received the AZD1222 COVID-19 vaccine. The V call is TRBV5-6, the J call TRBJ1-3, with D hard to call. The input for sequencing was peripheral blood, taken 28 days after the second AZD1222 dose. The CDR3 protein is CASSYWEGSTIYF. For the CDR3, the DNA is TGTGCCAGCAGCTACTGGGAGGGAAGCACCATATATTTT. Full variable domain (outside the CDR3, taken from reference TRBV5-6 and TRBJ1-3): DAGVTQSPTHLIKTRGQQVTLRCSPKSGHDTVSWYQQALGQGPQFIFQYYEEEERQRGNFPDRFSGHQFPNYSSELNVNALLLGDSALYLCASSYWEGSTIYFGEGSWLTVV.